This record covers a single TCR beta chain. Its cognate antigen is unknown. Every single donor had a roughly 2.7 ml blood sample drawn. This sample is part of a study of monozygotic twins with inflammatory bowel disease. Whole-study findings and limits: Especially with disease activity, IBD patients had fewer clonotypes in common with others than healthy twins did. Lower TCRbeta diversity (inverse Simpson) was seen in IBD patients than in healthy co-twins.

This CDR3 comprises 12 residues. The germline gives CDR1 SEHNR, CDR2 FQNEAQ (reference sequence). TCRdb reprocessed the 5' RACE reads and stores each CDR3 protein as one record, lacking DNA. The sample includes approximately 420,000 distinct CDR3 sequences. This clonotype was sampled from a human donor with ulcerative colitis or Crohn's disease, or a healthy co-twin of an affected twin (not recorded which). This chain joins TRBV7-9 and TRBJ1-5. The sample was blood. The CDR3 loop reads CASGVSNQPQHF. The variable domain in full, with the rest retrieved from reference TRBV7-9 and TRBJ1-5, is DTGVSQNPRHKITKRGQNVTFRCDPISEHNRLYWYRQTLGQGPEFLTYFQNEAQLEKSRLLSDRFSAERPKGSFSTLEIQRTEQGDSAMYLCASGVSNQPQHFGDGTRLSIL.